What follows are 15 T cell receptor beta chains derived from one specimen sequenced in a study of PD-1 blockade in classical Hodgkin lymphoma. The repertoire was sequenced with immunoSEQ multiplex PCR; TCRdb's copy has only in-frame clones and lacks some. The sample lists more than 85,000 clones, around 90% occurring once. Time point here: cycle 4 day 1 (C4D1), after five to seven weeks of nivolumab. Every patient had relapsed following autologous stem cell transplantation, and cohorts differed in brentuximab vedotin exposure. The sample here was peripheral blood mononuclear cells (PBMCs), taken before the fourth cycle of nivolumab. The source of these receptors is a human donor with classical Hodgkin lymphoma.

The gene calls are TRBV2 and TRBJ1-5; D remains ambiguous. CDR1 SNHLY and CDR2 FYNNEI come from the germline V gene. The V and J ends lost 6 bases and 7 bases respectively, with 16 bases between them. There are 14 residues in the CDR3. The CDR3 DNA sequence: TGTGCCAGCAGAGGCGGGGTATTCGGCCAGCCCCAGCATTTT. It encodes CASRGGVFGQPQHF.

The chain employs TRBV7-9 and TRBJ2-7, with D possibly being TRBD1 (6 bases). V was cut by 6 bases and J by 0 bases, with 21 bases left in between. This CDR3 has 17 residues. CDR1 SEHNR and CDR2 FQNEAQ come from the germline V gene (reference sequence). The CDR3 DNA follows: TGTGCCAGCAGTTCACTATATCCGGGACACAGCTCCTACGAGCAGTACTTC. Translation: CASSSLYPGHSSYEQYF.

The rearrangement links TRBV11-3 to TRBJ2-5; D not resolved. The CDR3 has 13 amino acids. The V end lost 5 bases, the J end lost 1 base, and 8 bases lay between the germline ends. Germline V lookup: CDR1 SGHNT, CDR2 YENEEA. CDR3 in amino acids: CASSPSGQETQYF. CDR3 DNA: TGTGCCAGCAGCCCCTCTGGCCAAGAGACCCAGTACTTC. The full variable domain, rest sourced from reference TRBV11-3 and TRBJ2-5, is EAGVVQSPRYKIIEKKQPVAFWCNPISGHNTLYWYLQNLGQGPELLIRYENEEAVDDSQLPKDRFSAERLKGVDSTLKIQPAELGDSAVYLCASSPSGQETQYFGPGTRLLVL.

This clone was found a few times. The genes are TRBV18 and TRBJ2-1; TRBD1 matches 9 bases. J lost 9 bases, V lost 1 base, and 4 bases had no gene match. This CDR3 spans 14 amino acids. Germline V lookup: CDR1 KGHSH, CDR2 LQKENI. CDR3 DNA sequence: TGTGCCAGCTCACCACGCACAGGGGGCAGTGAGCAGTTCTTC. Translating it yields CASSPRTGGSEQFF.

The V and J genes are TRBV7-6 and TRBJ2-7; D is unclear. V gave up 1 base and J gave up 7 bases, with 8 bases separating them. CDR1 is SGHVS and CDR2 is FNYEAQ in the germline V gene. The CDR3 contains 12 residues. CDR3 DNA sequence: TGTGCCAGCAGCTTAGGGACGGCGGAGCAGTACTTC. Its translation: CASSLGTAEQYF.

The chain links TRBV29-1 to TRBJ1-2, with D unclear. CDR3 size: 13 residues. The V and J ends lost 4 bases and 1 base respectively, with 10 bases between them. CDR1 SQVTM and CDR2 ANQGSEA come from the germline V gene. The CDR3 coding sequence is TGCAGCGTTGGGGCAGACATTAACTATGGCTACACCTTC. Translated, it gives CSVGADINYGYTF.

The chain combines TRBV5-6 with TRBJ2-5; the D is unclear. Trimming removed 1 base from V and 1 base from J, with 8 bases in between. The CDR3 has 14 amino acids. Germline values: CDR1 SGHDT, CDR2 YYEEEE. The CDR3 bases are TGTGCCAGCAGCTTGCGGGTTACCCAAGAGACCCAGTACTTC. Residues: CASSLRVTQETQYF. The full variable domain, in which reference TRBV5-6 and TRBJ2-5 provide the parts outside the CDR3, is DAGVTQSPTHLIKTRGQQVTLRCSPKSGHDTVSWYQQALGQGPQFIFQYYEEEERQRGNFPDRFSGHQFPNYSSELNVNALLLGDSALYLCASSLRVTQETQYFGPGTRLLVL.

The rearrangement joins TRBV2 to TRBJ1-4; D remains ambiguous. This CDR3 spans 15 amino acids. Germline V gene data show CDR1 as SNHLY and CDR2 as FYNNEI. Trimming removed 6 bases at V and 10 bases at J, with 21 bases between. In nucleotides, the CDR3 is TGTGCCAGCAGCCCCTCTCACGGGGAGTACGTAAAACTGTTTTTT. Its translation: CASSPSHGEYVKLFF.

This chain joins TRBV6-5 and TRBJ1-1; 9 positions agree with TRBD1. Germline loops: CDR1 MNHEY, CDR2 SVGAGI. V dropped 5 bases and J dropped 5; count of bases not matched to a gene: 3. The CDR3 length is 13 residues. CDR3 residues: CASSRTGETEAFF. The CDR3 DNA reads TGTGCCAGCAGTCGGACAGGGGAGACTGAAGCTTTCTTT.

The rearrangement joins TRBV12-5 to TRBJ2-7, with 7 bases lining up with TRBD1. There are 14 residues in the CDR3. With 6 bases clipped from V and 2 bases from J, the junction kept 7 bases outside the gene matches. Germline CDR1 and CDR2: LGHNT and FRNRAP. CDR3 in amino acids: CASGRTGATYEQYF. CDR3 DNA sequence: TGTGCTAGTGGCAGGACAGGCGCCACCTACGAGCAGTACTTC.

Of note for this clone: The sample holds other DNA sequences that translate to the same CDR3. The chain is built from TRBV2 and TRBJ1-4; D is perhaps TRBD1 (6 bases). The V gene's germline CDR1 is SNHLY and CDR2 FYNNEI. The length of the CDR3 is 17 residues. The V and J ends lost 3 bases and 7 bases respectively, with 21 bases between them. CDR3 bases: TGTGCCAGCAGTGATGGTACCCAGGGGCGGGGCGGTGAAAAACTGTTTTTT. Amino acid sequence: CASSDGTQGRGGEKLFF.

The rearrangement joins TRBV5-1 to TRBJ2-7; the match to TRBD1 covers 9 bases. J was trimmed by 2 bases and V by 0 bases; bases with no gene match: 15. CDR1 is SGHRS, CDR2 YFSETQ, per germline. The CDR3 has 19 residues. In nucleotides, the CDR3 is TGCGCCAGCAGCTTGGCCGGGACAGGGTCCCGCTGGGGGGCCTACGAGCAGTACTTC. The encoded protein is CASSLAGTGSRWGAYEQYF.

The V call is TRBV2, the J call TRBJ2-2, with 11 bases matching TRBD2. There are 16 residues in the CDR3. J was trimmed by 7 bases and V by 1 base; bases with no gene match: 5. Germline CDR1 and CDR2: SNHLY and FYNNEI. The chain's CDR3 is CASSEGLAGGGGELFF. The CDR3, as DNA: TGTGCCAGCAGTGAAGGGCTAGCGGGAGGAGGCGGGGAGCTGTTTTTT.

The chain employs TRBV6-1 and TRBJ1-1, with 7 bases matching TRBD1. With V trimmed by 3 bases and J by 7 bases, 5 bases remained unmatched. This CDR3 has 13 amino acids. Germline loops: CDR1 MNHNS, CDR2 SASEGT. The CDR3 nucleotides are TGTGCCAGCAGTGATTGGTCAGGGGGTGAAGCTTTCTTT. This encodes CASSDWSGGEAFF.

The gene calls are TRBV7-9 and TRBJ2-7; 14 bases are a match to TRBD2. Germline V gene data show CDR1 as SEHNR and CDR2 as FQNEAQ (reference sequence). CDR3 size: 16 residues. The ends lost 5 bases at V and 5 bases at J; junction bases unmatched: 8. The CDR3 DNA follows: TGTGCCAGCAGCCCGTTGGGACTAGCGGGAGTTCACGAGCAGTACTTC. Amino acids: CASSPLGLAGVHEQYF.